The 20 T cell receptor beta chains in this list originate from one sample, sequenced in a study of shared clonotypes between healthy human individuals. Naivety among CD8 cells was defined by CD45RO negativity and positive CCR7 selection, thereby excluding terminally differentiated effector memory CD45RA+ cells. Here immunoSEQ multiplex PCR was the method, and the copy in TCRdb shows in-frame clones only, minus some. The sample carries roughly 2.1 million clones, roughly 91% recorded once. Sequenced: naive CD8+ T cells from PBMCs. Receptors were obtained from a man between 18 and 35 years old in good health. Some clones in this sample may be carry-over from other donors' samples.

V and J are TRBV27 and TRBJ2-6, with D unclear. The CDR3 consists of 16 residues. V gave up 2 bases and J gave up 4 bases, with 12 bases separating them. From germline, CDR1 is MNHEY and CDR2 SMNVEV (reference sequence). As DNA, the CDR3 is TGTGCCAGCAGTTTAATCGCGGTTTCAGGGGCCAACGTCCTGACTTTC. Residues: CASSLIAVSGANVLTF.

This clone was observed a single time. This chain joins TRBV28 and TRBJ2-1; D is possibly TRBD1 or TRBD2 (5 bases each). Trimming removed 1 base at V and 9 bases at J, with 13 bases between. From germline, CDR1 is MDHEN and CDR2 SYDVKM. The CDR3 covers 14 residues. The CDR3 nucleotides read TGTGCCAGCAGTTTATTTGGGGTTGGGGGTGAGCAGTTCTTC. The encoded protein is CASSLFGVGGEQFF.

The chain links TRBV28 to TRBJ2-4; 9 bases match TRBD1. This CDR3 has 17 amino acids. Germline CDR1 reads MDHEN; CDR2 reads SYDVKM. V was clipped by 7 bases and J by 0 bases; unmatched bases: 10. CDR3: CASTEGDRELAKNIQYF. CDR3 nucleotides: TGTGCCAGCACCGAAGGGGACAGGGAACTAGCCAAAAACATTCAGTACTTC.

The CDR3 spells CASSPTGDEQFF. In DNA form, the CDR3 reads TGCGCCAGCAGCCCGACCGGGGATGAGCAGTTCTTC. The chain carries TRBV5-1 and TRBJ2-1; a weak D match, TRBD2 (5 bases). The CDR3 length is 12 residues. Germline V gene lookup returns CDR1 SGHRS and CDR2 YFSETQ. V lost 4 bases and J lost 8, with 10 bases in between.

J is TRBJ1-5 and V is TRBV6-1; possible D gene TRBD1, 6 bases. The germline V gene encodes CDR1 MNHNS and CDR2 SASEGT. The germline V and J ends were trimmed by 0 bases and 4 bases, with 13 bases remaining between them. This CDR3 is 16 amino acids long. CDR3 bases: TGTGCCAGCAGTGAAGCGGGGGCCCCGCAAAATCAGCCCCAGCATTTT. Residues: CASSEAGAPQNQPQHF.

The table lists this clone with a count of one. V is TRBV13 and J is TRBJ1-1; the match to TRBD1 covers 8 bases. The CDR3 extends over 14 amino acids. The V and J ends lost 10 bases and 0 bases, in that order; junction bases with no gene match: 7. In germline, CDR1 is PRHDT, CDR2 FYEKMQ (reference sequence). CDR3: CATSQGAMNTEAFF. In DNA, the CDR3 is TGTGCCACCAGTCAGGGGGCGATGAACACTGAAGCTTTCTTT.

The chain has TRBV6-5 and TRBJ2-1; no definite D call. V was shortened by 2 bases and J by 1 base, with 12 bases between the two germline ends. The CDR3 runs to 16 residues. CDR1 is MNHEY, CDR2 SVGAGI, per germline. In nucleotides, the CDR3 is TGTGCCAGCAGTTACGACACGACCAATTCCTACAATGAGCAGTTCTTC. This codes for CASSYDTTNSYNEQFF.

With respect to this clone: At the DNA level, this CDR3 is encoded by other sequences in the same sample as well. This chain links TRBV27 with TRBJ2-7; 8 positions agree with TRBD1. The length of the CDR3 is 12 residues. The V gene end was trimmed by 5 bases and the J gene end by 5 bases; junction bases not matched to a gene: 2. Germline CDR1 reads MNHEY; CDR2 reads SMNVEV (reference sequence). CDR3 DNA sequence: TGTGCCAGCAGTCTCAGGGGGCACGAGCAGTACTTC. This sequence encodes CASSLRGHEQYF.

The V call is TRBV28, the J call TRBJ2-2, with unresolved D. Per the germline V gene, CDR1 is MDHEN and CDR2 is SYDVKM. The CDR3 has 14 residues. Trimming cost V 3 bases and J 6 bases, with 11 bases left between them. CDR3 region: CASSLDGKAGELFF. DNA of the CDR3: TGTGCCAGCAGTTTGGACGGTAAGGCCGGGGAGCTGTTTTTT.

This sequence joins TRBV5-6 and TRBJ2-1, with 9 bases fitting TRBD2. Germline V gives CDR1 SGHDT, CDR2 YYEEEE. J was trimmed by 9 bases and V by 1 base; bases with no gene match: 8. The CDR3 extends over 15 amino acids. CDR3 loop: CASSLPLAGFGEQFF. DNA of the CDR3: TGTGCCAGCAGCTTGCCCCTAGCGGGATTTGGTGAGCAGTTCTTC.

The chain has TRBV6-5 and TRBJ1-1; D is perhaps TRBD1 (6 bases). The CDR3 sequence is 15 residues long. The ends were cut back, 6 bases at V and 6 bases at J, with 20 bases in the middle. Germline CDR1 is MNHEY and CDR2 is SVGAGI. CDR3 region: CASSSILTGPPEAFF. The DNA of the CDR3 is TGTGCCAGCAGCTCCATACTCACAGGGCCCCCTGAAGCTTTCTTT.

V gene TRBV28 combines with J gene TRBJ1-3; possible D gene TRBD1, 6 bases. This CDR3 region has 16 residues. The ends were cut back, 4 bases at V and 0 bases at J, with 13 bases in the middle. Looked up from germline, CDR1 is MDHEN and CDR2 is SYDVKM. Here the CDR3 reads CASSSYRESSGNTIYF. The CDR3 DNA sequence: TGTGCCAGCAGTTCTTACAGGGAAAGCTCTGGAAACACCATATATTTT.

J is TRBJ1-1 and V is TRBV6-5; maybe TRBD1 (5 bases). This CDR3 region has 15 residues. The ends were cut back, 5 bases at V and 4 bases at J, with 17 bases in the middle. Germline V gene data show CDR1 as MNHEY and CDR2 as SVGAGI. CDR3: CASSATLRGSTEAFF. The DNA of the CDR3 is TGTGCCAGCAGTGCCACCCTTAGGGGTTCCACTGAAGCTTTCTTT.

The chain links TRBV12-5 to TRBJ2-2; maybe TRBD2 (6 bases). Germline V lookup: CDR1 LGHNT, CDR2 FRNRAP. V was cut by 5 bases and J by 3 bases, with 10 bases left in between. This CDR3 region has 14 residues. The CDR3 nucleotides read TGTGCTAGTGGTCCCCGGGACTACACCGGGGAGCTGTTTTTT. Encoded protein: CASGPRDYTGELFF.

In this sample, this clone turned up once. The chain joins TRBV15 to TRBJ1-1, with D uncertain. The CDR3 is 15 residues long. CDR1 is LNHNV, CDR2 YYDKDF, per germline (reference sequence). Between the trimmed V and J ends, which lost 5 bases and 8 bases, there was a span of 21 bases. This chain's CDR3 is CATSPRRPRGAEAFF. CDR3 DNA sequence: TGTGCCACCAGCCCAAGGAGACCGCGAGGCGCGGAAGCTTTCTTT.

V and J are TRBV5-8 and TRBJ2-7; 7 bases are a match to TRBD1. This CDR3 is built from 15 residues. Germline-derived CDR1 and CDR2 are SGHTS and YDEGEE. V was clipped by 7 bases and J by 2 bases; unmatched bases: 12. CDR3 nucleotides: TGTGCCAGCGAGGGCCGGGGACAGTCAACCTACGAGCAGTACTTC. This codes for CASEGRGQSTYEQYF. Drawing the rest from reference TRBV5-8 and TRBJ2-7, the complete variable domain is EAGVTQSPTHLIKTRGQQATLRCSPISGHTSVYWYQQALGLGLQFLLWYDEGEERNRGNFPPRFSGRQFPNYSSELNVNALELEDSALYLCASEGRGQSTYEQYFGPGTRLTVT.

CDR3 sequence: CASSPQTGKYEQYF. The CDR3 coding sequence is TGTGCCAGCAGCCCCCAGACAGGGAAATACGAGCAGTACTTC. The chain couples TRBV7-8 to TRBJ2-7; 7 bases are shared with TRBD1. Germline V gives CDR1 SGHVS, CDR2 FQNEAQ. V gave up 5 bases and J gave up 4 bases; unmatched junction bases: 8. The CDR3 runs 14 residues.

V is TRBV5-4 and J is TRBJ1-2, with 7 bases aligning to TRBD1. Germline V gives CDR1 SGHNT, CDR2 YYREEE (reference sequence). V shed 2 bases and J 4 bases; nucleotides not matched to a gene: 8. The CDR3 totals 15 residues. CDR3 bases: TGTGCCAGCAGCTTTTTAGGGACAGACTTCTATGGCTACACCTTC. Translated: CASSFLGTDFYGYTF.

The rearrangement joins TRBV27 to TRBJ2-7; TRBD2 aligns across 7 bases. V dropped 5 bases and J dropped 3; count of bases not matched to a gene: 7. The CDR3 covers 14 residues. The germline gives CDR1 MNHEY, CDR2 SMNVEV (reference sequence). CDR3 protein: CASSIAGTVYEQYF. The CDR3 DNA sequence: TGTGCCAGCAGTATAGCGGGTACTGTCTACGAGCAGTACTTC.

The chain recombines TRBV6-4 with TRBJ2-5; D unresolved. The CDR3 contains 10 residues. Germline loops: CDR1 MRHNA, CDR2 SNTAGT. V was pared by 11 bases and J by 4 bases, with 8 bases between. The CDR3 here is CAAATETQYF. The CDR3 region has the DNA TGTGCCGCAGCAACAGAGACCCAGTACTTC.